This T cell receptor beta chain appears in the sequencing data of a study of cytomegalovirus exposure and HLA in healthy donors. Study-wide results and limits: Presence/absence comparisons presumed near-even sequencing depth among donors.

PCR was performed using 60 Vbeta and 13 Jbeta primers. The table came from immunoSEQ multiplex PCR; TCRdb's copy has only in-frame clones and leaves some out. The table shows about 130,000 clones, with about 80% occurring only once. Healthy bone marrow donors formed the donor group. Worth noting for this clone: As yet, its antigen is unknown.

The sequence was collected from a woman aged 40 to 50 in good health and CMV-seronegative. Sequenced sample: PBMCs.

CDR3 DNA sequence: TGTGCCAGCACCACCCGACAGGGCCGGGAGCAGTACTTC. It encodes CASTTRQGREQYF. The chain uses TRBV7-2 and TRBJ2-5; D may be TRBD1 (7 bases). In germline, CDR1 is SGHTA, CDR2 FQGNSA. V lost 7 bases, J lost 11 bases, and 20 bases lay in between. The CDR3 has 13 amino acids.